One sample yielded the 23 T cell receptor beta chains listed below, sequenced in a study of identical twins. From the 5' RACE reads, TCRdb called clonotypes with MiXCR, one entry per CDR3 protein. The table includes 250,000 or so distinct CDR3 sequences, roughly 7.5% detected once. The sample was also linked to a second study, of yellow fever vaccine responses in identical twins.

The sample was CD8+ T cells sorted from blood. These receptors were taken from a woman between 18 and 29 years old in good health.

The chain combines TRBV5-5 with TRBJ2-4; D not resolved. CDR1 and CDR2 from the germline V gene are SGHKS and YYEKEE (reference sequence). Trimming pared 6 bases from V and 0 bases from J, leaving 16 bases between. This CDR3 is built from 16 residues. CDR3 bases: TGTGCCAGCAACCCAAGACCGTCAGTAGCCAAAAACATTCAGTACTTC. The encoded protein is CASNPRPSVAKNIQYF.

The V and J genes are TRBV29-1 and TRBJ2-5; D uncertain. The V gene's germline CDR1 is SQVTM and CDR2 ANQGSEA. This CDR3 has 14 residues. V was pared by 4 bases and J by 3 bases, with 15 bases between. The DNA of the CDR3 is TGCAGCGTTGGCCAAGGGCGGATGGAAGAGACCCAGTACTTC. This sequence encodes CSVGQGRMEETQYF.

This clonotype showed up many times. The V and J genes are TRBV12-3 or TRBV12-4 and TRBJ2-7, with D perhaps TRBD1 or TRBD2 (5 bases each). Trimming left V 5 bases short and J 2 bases short, with 13 bases between. The CDR3 contains 14 residues. CDR3 DNA: TGTGCCAGCAGTAACGCCGGGACCCCCTACGAGCAGTACTTC. It is translated as CASSNAGTPYEQYF.

This clonotype has a count of ten or more. V usage is TRBV28 and J usage is TRBJ1-5; D possibly corresponds to TRBD1 (6 bases). The V gene's germline CDR1 is MDHEN and CDR2 SYDVKM. Trimming removed 5 bases at V and 4 bases at J, with 18 bases between. CDR3 size: 16 residues. The DNA of the CDR3 is TGTGCCAGCAGTCTGAGCGTCCCAGGGGTTAATCAGCCCCAGCATTTT. Translating it yields CASSLSVPGVNQPQHF.

The chain combines TRBV28 with TRBJ2-7; 7 positions match TRBD1. V was pared by 7 bases and J by 4 bases, with 13 bases of the junction left unmatched. Germline lookup yields CDR1 MDHEN and CDR2 SYDVKM. CDR3 size: 15 residues. The CDR3 DNA reads TGTGCCAGCACCGACCCACGGACAGGAAAGTACGAGCAGTACGTC. Protein sequence: CASTDPRTGKYEQYV.

CDR3 loop: CASRRGPDTYNEQFF. The CDR3 DNA follows: TGTGCCAGCAGAAGGGGACCAGATACCTACAATGAGCAGTTCTTC. This rearrangement joins TRBV21-1 to TRBJ2-1; TRBD2, the table's D call, was not compared with the DNA. TRBV21-1 is assigned pseudogene status. The CDR3 consists of 15 residues.

This chain links TRBV24-1 with TRBJ2-1, with 7 bases identical to TRBD2. The V and J ends lost 1 base and 5 bases, in that order; junction bases with no gene match: 4. The germline CDR1 and CDR2 sequences are KGHDR and SFDVKD. There are 15 residues in the CDR3. The CDR3 nucleotides are TGTGCCACCAGTGATTTAGGGGACTACCACAATGAGCAGTTCTTC. It is translated as CATSDLGDYHNEQFF.

This clonotype occurred many times. The CDR3 region has the DNA TGTGCCAGCAGCCAAGACGCACTAGCGGGGGGCTCCTCCTACAATGAGCAGTTCTTC. Protein sequence: CASSQDALAGGSSYNEQFF. The V and J genes are TRBV3-1 and TRBJ2-1, with 12 bases matching TRBD2. The CDR3 has 19 residues. Germline loops: CDR1 LGHDT, CDR2 YNNKEL (reference sequence). The ends lost 0 bases at V and 0 bases at J; junction bases unmatched: 6.

The chain has TRBV20-1 and TRBJ2-3; D is undetermined. The CDR3 contains 14 residues. Germline CDR1 reads DFQATT; CDR2 reads SNEGSKA (reference sequence). In DNA, the CDR3 is TGCAGCTTCGACACGGAGCGTAGCACAGATACGCAGTATTTT. This encodes CSFDTERSTDTQYF.

The table lists this clonotype with many counts. The rearrangement links TRBV27 to TRBJ1-6; a weak D match, TRBD1 (5 bases). The V and J ends lost 3 bases and 11 bases respectively, with 11 bases between them. This CDR3 spans 13 amino acids. Per germline, CDR1 MNHEY and CDR2 SMNVEV (reference sequence). The CDR3 sequence: CASSLGGDPPLHF. The CDR3 bases are TGTGCCAGCAGTTTGGGAGGGGATCCACCCCTCCACTTT.

The rearrangement links TRBV11-2 to TRBJ2-1; D gene ambiguous. CDR1 and CDR2 from the germline V gene are SGHAT and FQNNGV. V was trimmed by 1 base and J by 4 bases, leaving 8 bases between them. This CDR3 is built from 14 residues. The CDR3 spells CASSLVIGYNEQFF. CDR3 DNA sequence: TGTGCCAGCAGCTTAGTGATAGGGTACAATGAGCAGTTCTTC.

The chain uses TRBV4-1 and TRBJ2-2; TRBD1 matches 8 bases. The length of the CDR3 is 15 residues. After removal of 4 bases from V and 6 bases from J, the junction contained 7 bases not matched to a gene. The V gene's germline CDR1 is MGHRA and CDR2 YSYEKL. The CDR3, as DNA: TGCGCCAGCAGCCCAGGGGGCGCCAGGGCCGGGGAGCTGTTTTTT. It encodes CASSPGGARAGELFF.

J is TRBJ2-5 and V is TRBV7-6; D call uncertain. Trimming cost V 4 bases and J 5 bases, with 14 bases left between them. The CDR3 has 14 amino acids. Germline assignment: CDR1 SGHVS and CDR2 FNYEAQ. The CDR3 here is CASSSWAPEETQYF. CDR3 in DNA: TGTGCCAGCAGCTCTTGGGCCCCGGAGGAGACCCAGTACTTC.

Only a few counts were recorded for this clonotype. The chain is built from TRBV12-3 or TRBV12-4 and TRBJ2-7; maybe TRBD2 (6 bases). The CDR3 runs 14 residues. V lost 0 bases and J lost 5, with 11 bases in between. The CDR3 loop reads CASSLAGGGNEQYF. The CDR3 DNA follows: TGTGCCAGCAGTTTAGCGGGAGGAGGTAACGAGCAGTACTTC.

This chain uses TRBV4-1 with TRBJ1-2; D might be TRBD1 (6 bases). The CDR3 has 15 residues. Germline V gene lookup returns CDR1 MGHRA and CDR2 YSYEKL. Trimming shortened V by 0 bases and J by 8 bases, and 16 bases separated the two germline ends. The CDR3 region is CASSQDIRGLEGYTF. The CDR3 nucleotides read TGCGCCAGCAGCCAAGATATCAGGGGCTTGGAAGGCTACACCTTC.

The V gene is TRBV6-5, the J gene TRBJ2-1; D gene ambiguous. V gave up 2 bases and J gave up 1 base, with 12 bases separating them. From germline, CDR1 is MNHEY and CDR2 SVGAGI. The length of the CDR3 is 16 residues. CDR3 protein: CASSYLTEQSYNEQFF. CDR3 DNA: TGTGCCAGCAGTTACCTAACTGAGCAATCCTACAATGAGCAGTTCTTC.

This clonotype has a handful of counts. The chain is built from TRBV7-9 and TRBJ1-4, with 8 bases aligning to TRBD1. Germline trimming cut 7 bases from V and 0 bases from J; bases unmatched to any gene: 7. The germline CDR1 and CDR2 sequences are SEHNR and FQNEAQ (reference sequence). This CDR3 region has 16 residues. The CDR3 is CASIGQGHPTNEKLFF. CDR3 DNA: TGTGCCAGCATCGGACAGGGCCATCCAACTAATGAAAAACTGTTTTTT.

This clonotype was seen repeatedly, ten times or more. The V and J genes are TRBV2 and TRBJ2-7; 7 bases are a match to TRBD2. After removal of 2 bases from V and 3 bases from J, the junction contained 4 bases not matched to a gene. CDR3 size: 14 residues. Germline-derived CDR1 and CDR2 are SNHLY and FYNNEI. This CDR3 is CASSETSVFYEQYF. The CDR3 nucleotides are TGTGCCAGCAGTGAAACTAGCGTCTTCTACGAGCAGTACTTC.

In this sample, this clonotype turned up a few times. V and J are TRBV12-3 or TRBV12-4 and TRBJ2-5, with a possible D match to TRBD1 (6 bases). V lost 8 bases and J 0 bases, leaving 13 bases between the germline ends. CDR3 length equals 14 residues. This CDR3 is CASSGEKNQETQYF. CDR3 nucleotide sequence: TGTGCCAGCTCAGGGGAAAAGAACCAAGAGACCCAGTACTTC.

This clonotype was observed at least ten times. The chain joins TRBV4-1 to TRBJ2-7, with TRBD1 identical over 8 bases. V lost 3 bases and J lost 1; bases outside the gene matches: 8. CDR3 length: 16 amino acids. Germline V lookup: CDR1 MGHRA, CDR2 YSYEKL. Here the CDR3 DNA reads TGCGCCAGCAGCCAGGTCTCCGGGACAGGTTCCTACGAGCAGTACTTC. Amino acids: CASSQVSGTGSYEQYF.

This clonotype was seen only a few times. V and J are TRBV27 and TRBJ1-2; TRBD1 agrees at 7 bases. This CDR3 has 15 residues. Germline V gene lookup returns CDR1 MNHEY and CDR2 SMNVEV (reference sequence). J lost 6 bases, V lost 4 bases, and 11 bases had no gene match. The CDR3 bases are TGTGCCAGCAGTTCGCGCCAAGACAGGGAGGATGGCTACACCTTC. This encodes CASSSRQDREDGYTF.

This clonotype was seen a few times. This sequence joins TRBV3-1 and TRBJ2-5; D may correspond to TRBD1 or TRBD2 (5 bases each). V lost 11 bases and J lost 5, with 21 bases in between. In germline, CDR1 is LGHDT, CDR2 YNNKEL (reference sequence). There are 14 residues in the CDR3. DNA of the CDR3: TGTGCCTCCGGAGAGGGGACGGGGTGGGAGACCCAGTACTTC. It yields the protein CASGEGTGWETQYF.

This clonotype was counted at least ten times. The V gene is TRBV12-3 or TRBV12-4, the J gene TRBJ2-7; D gene ambiguous. CDR3 size: 12 residues. Trimming took 5 bases from V and 5 from J, leaving 10 bases between them. The CDR3: CASSPDNDEQYF. In nucleotides, the CDR3 is TGTGCCAGCAGTCCCGACAACGACGAGCAGTACTTC.